This T cell receptor (beta chain) stems from a study of blood T cells in healthy people across ages. Germline CDR1 and CDR2: SGHAT and FQNNGV. The CDR3 sequence is 12 residues long. V was clipped by 6 bases and J by 7 bases, with 10 bases between them. This clonotype was detected a few times. Primed by a sample-barcoded 5' primer and a J-beta primer mix, a second PCR proceeded for 7 to 11 cycles. One entry per CDR3 protein, called by TCRdb with MiXCR from the 5' RACE reads. The table records more than 1,000,000 distinct CDR3 sequences, 20% to 25% of them present only once. These data are also associated with another study on T cells of mothers and their children.

Material for sequencing was blood. This clonotype was sampled from a girl aged 2 to 10 in good health. The chain combines TRBV11-2 with TRBJ2-1, with no clear D. The CDR3 nucleotides are TGTGCCAGCAGACCTGCGGCGAATGAGCAGTTCTTC. Its translation: CASRPAANEQFF.